This paragraph covers one T cell receptor beta chain sequence. The antigen remains unidentified. This entry is derived from a study of cytomegalovirus exposure and HLA in healthy donors. Whole-study context: Within an early data release were roughly 83 million unique TCRs drawn from HLA-typed donors.

The primer mix had 60 Vbeta and 13 Jbeta primers. Sequencing used immunoSEQ multiplex PCR; TCRdb keeps in-frame clones, though not all of them. Here the sample spans approximately 69,000 clones, approximately 70% being singletons. Germline CDR1 and CDR2: SGHAT and FQNNGV. The CDR3 sequence is 17 residues long. V was clipped by 11 bases and J by 7 bases; unmatched bases: 17. Whole-study results and caveats: The authors later found HLA-associated TCR beta chains more clonally expanded than equally common others.

The chain uses TRBV11-2 and TRBJ1-4; 12 bases are shared with TRBD1. The specimen sequenced was PBMCs. This receptor was taken from a middle-aged man in good health and CMV-seropositive. The CDR3 DNA reads TGTGCCTCACGCTCCGGGACAGGGGGCGTCGAGGGTGAAAAACTGTTTTTT. It codes for CASRSGTGGVEGEKLFF.